The 18 T cell receptor delta chains given below trace back to one sample, sequenced in a study of gamma delta lymphoproliferative disorders and STAT genes. TCRdb made new clone calls on the multiplex PCR reads using CATT. The sample consists of about 690 delta-chain clones, 5% to 6.5% of them appearing once. The receptor sequences were amplified from genomic DNA of peripheral blood mononuclear cells. Input material: blood. These receptors came from a human donor with gamma-delta T-cell large granular lymphocyte leukemia.

This clone was counted between two and nine times. Given a far larger clone just one base away, this is likely a sequencing read error. This chain joins TRDV2 and TRDJ1, with TRDD3 matching over 8 bases. The CDR3 covers 15 residues. With V trimmed by 0 bases and J by 4 bases, 6 bases remained unmatched. Germline V CDR1 and CDR2: GEAIGNYY, EKD. CDR3 region: CACDTVGDRSDKLIF. The CDR3, as DNA: TGTGCCTGTGACACCGTGGGGGATCGTAGCGATAAACTCATCTTT.

Of note for this clone: A read error is the likely source, as a far larger clone sits one nucleotide away. Different DNA sequences within this sample yield the same CDR3. V usage is TRDV2 and J usage is TRDJ1; the D gene is possibly TRDD3 (5 bases). V lost 1 base to trimming and J lost 5 bases, with 16 bases between them. Germline V gene data show CDR1 as GEAIGNYY and CDR2 as EKD. The CDR3 is 15 residues long. CDR3 in DNA: TGTGCCTGTGACACGCTACTGTCCACTGGTGATAAACTCATCTTT. Protein sequence: CACDTLLSTGDKLIF.

The sample holds a few counts of this clone. One base away lies a much larger clone, so this may be a sequencing read error. V gene TRAV38-2/DV8 combines with J gene TRDJ1; tentatively, D is TRDD3 (5 bases). The V end lost 1 base, the J end lost 3 bases, and 22 bases lay between the germline ends. The CDR3 extends over 18 amino acids. The V gene's germline CDR1 is TSESDYY and CDR2 QEAYKQQN. CDR3 residues: CAYRSCSLWWGGADKLIF. DNA of the CDR3: TGTGCTTATAGGAGCTGTTCCCTATGGTGGGGAGGTGCCGATAAACTCATCTTT.

This clone was found a few times. This is likely an artifact of a read error, given a far larger clone one base away. The sample has other DNA sequences that encode this CDR3 too. The gene calls are TRDV1 and TRDJ1; D might be TRDD2 or TRDD3, each matching 6 bases. The V gene lost 1 base and the J gene lost 1 base, with 37 bases spanning the gap. The CDR3 has 24 amino acids. Germline-derived CDR1 and CDR2 are TSWWSYY and QGS. The CDR3 reads CALGEPRAFLGRGELKYTTDKLIF. CDR3 bases: TGTGCTCTTGGGGAACCCCGGGCATTCCTAGGACGGGGGGAGCTAAAATACACCACCGATAAACTCATCTTT.

This clone has only a few counts. It differs at one base from a far larger clone, so likely a read error. Distinct nucleotide sequences in the sample also encode this CDR3. This chain links TRDV2 with TRDJ1; 13 bases are a match to TRDD3. Germline CDR1 and CDR2: GEAIGNYY and EKD. The CDR3 totals 19 residues. Written as DNA, the CDR3 is TGTGCCTGCGACACCGTCACTGGGGGATACGGAAAAGGGGCCGATAAACTCATCTTT. It is translated as CACDTVTGGYGKGADKLIF.

The sample holds a few counts of this clone. TCRdb's protein for this DNA is that of a much larger clone and differs from the translation at residue 8, likely a read error; the protein shown is the DNA translation. The V call is TRDV2, the J call TRDJ1; 8 bases are shared with TRDD3. This CDR3 has 18 amino acids. Trimming removed 0 bases from V and 2 bases from J; junction bases left unmatched: 13. Per the germline V gene, CDR1 is GEAIGNYY and CDR2 is EKD. CDR3: CACDTLTEGYGGTDKLIF. The CDR3 DNA follows: TGTGCCTGTGACACCCTTACTGAGGGATACGGCGGGACCGATAAACTCATCTTT.

Here the CDR3 reads CACDSTGGDRDKLIF. CDR3 coding DNA: TGTGCCTGTGACTCTACTGGGGGTGATCGCGATAAACTCATCTTT. This chain links TRDV2 with TRDJ1; TRDD3 matches at 8 bases. In germline, CDR1 is GEAIGNYY, CDR2 EKD. V lost 3 bases, J lost 4 bases, and 9 bases stayed unmatched. This CDR3 is built from 15 residues.

This clone showed up many times. The chain uses TRDV1 and TRDJ1, with a weak D call TRDD2 (6 bases). V was cut by 4 bases and J by 5 bases, with 29 bases left in between. The CDR3 length is 19 residues. Germline-derived CDR1 and CDR2 are TSWWSYY and QGS. The DNA of the CDR3 is TGTGCTCTTGGGGGCTTCCTCCCTTTGGGTCATCAGACCACGGATAAACTCATCTTT. It specifies CALGGFLPLGHQTTDKLIF.

A remark on this clone: One base separates it from a far larger clone, so it is likely a read error. The chain carries TRDV2 and TRDJ1; possible D gene TRDD3, 6 bases. The germline CDR1 and CDR2 sequences are GEAIGNYY and EKD. V shed 0 bases and J shed 0 bases, with 16 bases lying between them. CDR3 length equals 17 residues. The CDR3 is CACDTVQGIQYTDKLIF. DNA of the CDR3: TGTGCCTGTGACACCGTACAGGGGATCCAATACACCGATAAACTCATCTTT.

A note on this clone: TCRdb assigns this DNA the protein of a much larger clone, which departs from its translation at residue 17; this likely reflects a read error, and the protein shown comes from translating the DNA. The CDR3: CACDTVTGGYGKGADKRIF. CDR3 coding DNA: TGTGCCTGTGACACCGTCACTGGGGGATACGGAAAAGGGGCCGATAAACGCATCTTT. The gene calls are TRDV2 and TRDJ1; the match to TRDD3 covers 13 bases. Looked up from germline, CDR1 is GEAIGNYY and CDR2 is EKD. The CDR3 spans 19 residues.

Remarks on this clone: A clone one base away is much larger, so this may be a read error. This chain connects TRDV2 to TRDJ3; 9 bases agree with TRDD3. The junction had 14 bases not matched to a gene; V was cut back by 3 bases and J by 0 bases. Germline V gene sequence: CDR1 GEAIGNYY, CDR2 EKD. The CDR3 length is 21 residues. The CDR3 DNA sequence: TGTGCCTGTGACGCGACTATTGGGGGATATCTCGGCTCCTGGGACACCCGACAGATGTTTTTC. Translated, it gives CACDATIGGYLGSWDTRQMFF.

To note about this clone: The protein recorded in TCRdb matches a much larger clone and deviates from this DNA's translation at residue 16, suggesting a read error; the protein here is obtained by translating the DNA. The chain uses TRDV2 and TRDJ1, with 13 bases identical to TRDD3. This CDR3 is built from 18 residues. Germline assignment: CDR1 GEAIGNYY and CDR2 EKD. Here the CDR3 DNA reads TGTGCCTGTGACACCCTTACTGGGGGATACGGCGGGACCGATAAACGCATCTTT. Its protein product is CACDTLTGGYGGTDKRIF.

The chain carries TRDV1 and TRDJ1; 9 bases agree with TRDD2. Germline V gene lookup returns CDR1 TSWWSYY and CDR2 QGS. V lost 4 bases and J lost 0; bases outside the gene matches: 21. This CDR3 region has 21 residues. The DNA of the CDR3 is TGTGCTCTTGGGGGCTCCTTCCTACCACTGGGCCCCTCCCCGTACACCGATAAACTCATCTTT. Protein product: CALGGSFLPLGPSPYTDKLIF.

This clone occurred a few times. A far larger clone is just one base off, so this is likely a read error. This sample includes further DNA sequences coding for the same CDR3. This rearrangement joins TRDV2 to TRDJ1; TRDD3 might be the D (6 bases). Germline lookup yields CDR1 GEAIGNYY and CDR2 EKD. CDR3 length: 14 amino acids. The CDR3 region has the DNA TGTGCCTGTAACTCGCTGGGGATCCCCGATAAGCTCATCTTT. Amino acid sequence: CACNSLGIPDKLIF.

This clone occurred a few times. The J gene was identified as TRDJ3, and no V gene was called. The CDR3 spans 12 residues. This CDR3 reads CARSWDTRQMFF. The DNA of the CDR3 is TGCGCTAGATCCTGGGACACCCGACAGATGTTTTTC.

A word on this clone: This is likely an artifact of a read error, given a far larger clone one base away. The V and J genes are TRDV2 and TRDJ1, with TRDD3 identical over 8 bases. In germline, CDR1 is GEAIGNYY, CDR2 EKD. The ends lost 3 bases at V and 4 bases at J; junction bases unmatched: 9. The CDR3 is made up of 15 amino acids. CDR3 loop: CACDPTGGERDKLIF. DNA for the CDR3: TGTGCCTGTGACCCAACTGGGGGTGAGCGCGATAAACTCATCTTT.

Comment on this clone: TCRdb assigns this DNA the protein of a much larger clone, which departs from its translation at residue 6; this likely reflects a read error, and the protein shown comes from translating the DNA. V gene TRDV2 combines with J gene TRDJ1; D may be TRDD3 (6 bases). The V end lost 6 bases, the J end lost 3 bases, and 16 bases lay between the germline ends. CDR3 length equals 14 residues. The germline V gene encodes CDR1 GEAIGNYY and CDR2 EKD. CDR3 loop: CACNSQGIPDKLIF. CDR3 DNA sequence: TGTGCCTGTAACTCGCAGGGGATCCCCGATAAACTCATCTTT.

A word on this clone: A far larger clone is off by one base, so a read error is likely. The sample contains more than one DNA sequence encoding this CDR3. The chain carries TRDV2 and TRDJ1, with TRDD3 matching 8 bases. Per the germline V gene, CDR1 is GEAIGNYY and CDR2 is EKD. This CDR3 contains 16 residues. The DNA of the CDR3 is TGCGCCTGTGACACCGTGAACTGGGGGTCGAGCGATAAACTCATCTTT. It is translated as CACDTVNWGSSDKLIF.